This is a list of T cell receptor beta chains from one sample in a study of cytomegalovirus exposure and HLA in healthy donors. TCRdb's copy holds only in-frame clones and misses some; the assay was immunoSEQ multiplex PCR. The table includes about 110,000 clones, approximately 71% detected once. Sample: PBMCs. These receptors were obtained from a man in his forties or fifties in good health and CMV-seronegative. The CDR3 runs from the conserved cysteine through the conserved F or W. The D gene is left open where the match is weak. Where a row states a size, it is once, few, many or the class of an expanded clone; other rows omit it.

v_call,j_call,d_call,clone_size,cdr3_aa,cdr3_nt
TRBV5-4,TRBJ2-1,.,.,CASSLKTINEQFF,TGTGCCAGCAGCTTGAAGACTATCAATGAGCAGTTCTTC
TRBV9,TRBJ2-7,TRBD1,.,CASSVDGTGINYF,TGTGCCAGCAGCGTAGACGGGACAGGGATAAATTACTTC
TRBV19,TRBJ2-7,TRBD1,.,CASTGDSYEQYF,TGTGCCAGTACCGGGGACAGCTACGAGCAGTACTTC
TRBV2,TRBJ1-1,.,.,CASTRQIQNTEAFF,TGTGCCAGCACCCGACAGATACAAAACACTGAAGCTTTCTTT
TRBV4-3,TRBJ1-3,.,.,CASSQEFPGGWNSGNTIYF,TGCGCCAGCAGCCAAGAGTTCCCGGGGGGGTGGAACTCTGGAAACACCATATATTTT
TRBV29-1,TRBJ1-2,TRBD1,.,CSVEDGFGTGGGGYTF,TGCAGCGTTGAGGATGGGTTCGGGACAGGAGGAGGTGGCTACACCTTC
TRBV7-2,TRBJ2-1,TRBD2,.,CASSRGGSGGPSSYNEQFF,TGTGCCAGCAGCCGGGGGGGCAGTGGAGGACCAAGCTCCTACAATGAGCAGTTCTTC
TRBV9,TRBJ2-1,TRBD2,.,CASSAGGGLAGGHNEQFF,TGTGCCAGCAGCGCCGGGGGAGGACTAGCGGGGGGGCACAATGAGCAGTTCTTC
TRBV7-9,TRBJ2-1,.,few,CASSPLPGEQFF,TGTGCCAGCAGCCCGCTCCCCGGGGAGCAGTTCTTC
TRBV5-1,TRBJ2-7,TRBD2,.,CASSLSAGGPYYEQYF,TGCGCCAGCAGCTTGTCAGCGGGGGGGCCGTACTACGAGCAGTACTTC
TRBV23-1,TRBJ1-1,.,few,CASSQSSVVMNTEAFF,TGCGCCAGCAGTCAATCGTCAGTCGTTATGAACACTGAAGCTTTCTTT
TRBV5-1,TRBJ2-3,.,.,CASSLAGKARGTQYF,TGCGCCAGCAGCTTGGCCGGAAAGGCAAGGGGTACGCAGTATTTT
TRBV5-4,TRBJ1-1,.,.,CASSLGPVFKGGNTEAFF,TGTGCCAGCAGCTTGGGTCCGGTCTTTAAAGGGGGGAACACTGAAGCTTTCTTT
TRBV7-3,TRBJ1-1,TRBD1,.,CASSSTGGLTEAFF,TGTGCCAGCAGCTCGACAGGGGGCCTTACTGAAGCTTTCTTT
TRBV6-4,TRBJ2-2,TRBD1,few,CASSPGQGFAGELFF,TGTGCCAGCAGTCCGGGACAGGGCTTCGCCGGGGAGCTGTTTTTT
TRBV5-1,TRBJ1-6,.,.,CASSQSGGDSYNSPLHF,TGCGCCAGCAGCCAATCGGGAGGGGACTCCTATAATTCACCCCTCCACTTT
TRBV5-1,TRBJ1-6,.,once,CASSNQGQVDSPLHF,TGCGCCAGCAGCAACCAGGGGCAAGTAGATTCACCCCTCCACTTT
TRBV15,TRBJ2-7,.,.,CATSAGGRGSDEQYF,TGTGCCACCAGCGCGGGAGGCAGGGGGAGCGACGAGCAGTACTTC
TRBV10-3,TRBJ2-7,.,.,CAISGTSSYEQYF,TGTGCCATCAGTGGTACTAGCTCCTACGAGCAGTACTTC
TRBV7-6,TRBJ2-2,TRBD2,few,CASSLFASGARGWTGELFF,TGTGCCAGCAGCTTATTTGCTAGCGGGGCTAGGGGGTGGACCGGGGAGCTGTTTTTT
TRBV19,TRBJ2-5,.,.,CASSILGRVGETQYF,TGTGCCAGTAGTATCCTGGGCAGGGTGGGAGAGACCCAGTACTTC
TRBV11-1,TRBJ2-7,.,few,CASSPPNGQDEQYF,TGTGCCAGCAGCCCCCCAAATGGTCAGGACGAGCAGTACTTC
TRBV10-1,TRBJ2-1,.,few,CASSEGFSGYEQFF,TGCGCCAGCAGTGAGGGTTTTTCGGGGTATGAGCAGTTCTTC